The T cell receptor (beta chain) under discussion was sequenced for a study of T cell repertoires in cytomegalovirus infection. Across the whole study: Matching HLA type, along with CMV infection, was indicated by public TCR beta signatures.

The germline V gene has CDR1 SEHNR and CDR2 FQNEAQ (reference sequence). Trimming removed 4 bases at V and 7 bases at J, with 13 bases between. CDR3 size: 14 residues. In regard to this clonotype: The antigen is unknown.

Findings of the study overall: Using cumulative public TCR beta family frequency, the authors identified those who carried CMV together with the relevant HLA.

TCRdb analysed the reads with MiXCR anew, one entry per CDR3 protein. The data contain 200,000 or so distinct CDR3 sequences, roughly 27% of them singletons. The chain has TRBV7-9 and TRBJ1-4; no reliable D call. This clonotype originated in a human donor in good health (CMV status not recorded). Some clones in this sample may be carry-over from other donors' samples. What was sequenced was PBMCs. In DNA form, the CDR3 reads TGTGCCAGCAGCTACCTAGTTTTTAGTGAAAAACTGTTTTTT. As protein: CASSYLVFSEKLFF.